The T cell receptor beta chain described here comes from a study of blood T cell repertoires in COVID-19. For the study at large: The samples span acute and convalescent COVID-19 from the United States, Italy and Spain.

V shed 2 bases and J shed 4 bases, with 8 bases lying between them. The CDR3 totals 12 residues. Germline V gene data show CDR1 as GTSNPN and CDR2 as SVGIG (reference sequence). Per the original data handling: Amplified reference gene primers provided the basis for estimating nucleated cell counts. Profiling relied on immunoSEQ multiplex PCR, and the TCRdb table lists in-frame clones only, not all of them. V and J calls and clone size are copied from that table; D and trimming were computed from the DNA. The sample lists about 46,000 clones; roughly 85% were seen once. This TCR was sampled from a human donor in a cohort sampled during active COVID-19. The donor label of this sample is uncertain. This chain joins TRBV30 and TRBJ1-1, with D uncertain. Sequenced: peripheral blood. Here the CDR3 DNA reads TGTGCCTGGAGTTCCGGTGGCACTGAAGCTTTCTTT. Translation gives CAWSSGGTEAFF.